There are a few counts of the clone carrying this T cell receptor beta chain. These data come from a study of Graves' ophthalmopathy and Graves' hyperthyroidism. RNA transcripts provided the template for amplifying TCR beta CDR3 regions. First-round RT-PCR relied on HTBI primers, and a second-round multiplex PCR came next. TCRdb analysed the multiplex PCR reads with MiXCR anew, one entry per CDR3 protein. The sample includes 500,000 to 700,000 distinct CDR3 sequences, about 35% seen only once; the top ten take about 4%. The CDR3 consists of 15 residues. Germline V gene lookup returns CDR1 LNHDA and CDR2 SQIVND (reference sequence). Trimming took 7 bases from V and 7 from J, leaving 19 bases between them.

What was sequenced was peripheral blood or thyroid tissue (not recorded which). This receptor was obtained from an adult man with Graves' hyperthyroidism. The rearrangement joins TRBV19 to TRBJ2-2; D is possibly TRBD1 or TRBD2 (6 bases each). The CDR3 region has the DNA TGTGCCAGTAAAAAATCGGGGGCAGCGGGCGGGGAGCTGTTTTTT. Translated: CASKKSGAAGGELFF.